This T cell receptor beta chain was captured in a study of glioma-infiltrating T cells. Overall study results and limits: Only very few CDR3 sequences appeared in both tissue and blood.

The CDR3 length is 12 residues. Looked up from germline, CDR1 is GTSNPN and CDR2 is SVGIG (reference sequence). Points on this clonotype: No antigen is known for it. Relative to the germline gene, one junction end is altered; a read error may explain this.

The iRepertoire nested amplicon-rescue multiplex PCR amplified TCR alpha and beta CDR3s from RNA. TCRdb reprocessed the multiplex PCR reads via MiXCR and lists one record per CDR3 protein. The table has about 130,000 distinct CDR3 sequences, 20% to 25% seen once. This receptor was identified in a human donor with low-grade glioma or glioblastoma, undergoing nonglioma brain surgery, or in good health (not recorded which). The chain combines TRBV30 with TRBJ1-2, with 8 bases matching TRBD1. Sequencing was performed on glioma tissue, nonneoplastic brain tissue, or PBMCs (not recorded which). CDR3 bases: TGTGCCTGGAGTGCCTCCACTGGACAGGGATCCTTC. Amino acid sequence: CAWSASTGQGSF.